Listed below are T cell receptor beta chains from one sample, sequenced in a study of tumor-infiltrating lymphocytes in primary liver carcinoma. TCRdb recomputed calls from the multiplex PCR reads with MiXCR, one row per CDR3 protein. The sample lists 300,000 to 400,000 distinct CDR3 sequences, about 61% occurring once. The sequencing sample was made of peripheral blood. The receptors derive from a man in his forties with primary liver carcinoma and hepatitis B virus infection. The CDR3 runs from the conserved cysteine through the conserved F or W. The D gene is left open where the match is weak. Size is omitted from some rows. Given values are once, few, many or a class for expanded clones.

TRBJ1-1,NA,TRBV5-6,NA,13,CASIGGRYTEAFF,TGTGCCAGCATCGGCGGTAGGTACACTGAAGCTTTCTTT
TRBJ2-5,NA,TRBV5-5,NA,12,CASSSYQETQYF,TGTGCCAGTAGCTCGTACCAAGAGACCCAGTACTTC
TRBJ2-7,many,TRBV4-1,NA,16,CASSQGVTGLIYEQYF,TGCGCCAGCAGCCAAGGGGTCACAGGGTTGATCTACGAGCAGTACTTC
TRBJ2-2,NA,TRBV11-2,NA,15,CASSLGGVNTVELFF,TGTGCCAGCAGCTTAGGGGGGGTCAACACCGTGGAGCTATTTTTT
TRBJ2-1,NA,TRBV11-2,TRBD1,15,CASSTGTGGYNGQFF,TGTGCCAGCAGCACCGGGACAGGAGGGTACAATGGGCAGTTCTTC
TRBJ2-1,once,TRBV4-1,NA,16,CASRQERLAIYNEQFF,TGCGCCAGCCGCCAAGAGAGGCTAGCGATATACAATGAGCAGTTCTTC
TRBJ1-1,many,TRBV12-3/TRBV12-4,NA,14,CASSATVSNTEAFF,TGTGCCAGCAGTGCGACAGTGTCGAACACTGAAGCTTTCTTT
TRBJ2-7,many,TRBV6-1,TRBD1,15,CASSPQTGAAYEQYF,TGTGCCAGCAGTCCCCAGACAGGGGCTGCGTACGAGCAGTACTTC
TRBJ2-1,few,TRBV4-3,NA,15,CASSQDLTDYNEQFF,TGCGCCAGCAGCCAAGATCTGACAGACTACAATGAGCAGTTCTTC
TRBJ2-7,many,TRBV12-3/TRBV12-4,TRBD1,15,CASTVITTGYYEQYF,TGTGCCAGCACCGTTATCACGACAGGGTACTACGAGCAGTACTTC
TRBJ2-2,NA,TRBV30,NA,15,CAWTSPGVSTGELFF,TGTGCCTGGACCAGTCCGGGGGTTAGCACCGGGGAGCTGTTTTTT
TRBJ2-3,many,TRBV4-2,NA,17,CASSQGVRTASTDTQYF,TGTGCCAGCAGCCAGGGCGTGCGAACGGCTAGCACAGATACGCAGTATTTT
TRBJ2-3,many,TRBV6-6,NA,15,CASSPFSPQSDTQYF,TGTGCCAGCAGTCCTTTTAGCCCCCAGAGTGATACGCAGTATTTT
TRBJ1-3,NA,TRBV12-1,NA,13,CANNLPSGNTIYF,TGTGCCAACAACCTCCCTTCTGGAAACACCATATATTTT
TRBJ2-1,NA,TRBV11-2,TRBD1,13,CASSFTGVKEQLF,TGTGCCAGCAGCTTCACAGGGGTCAAAGAGCAGCTCTTC
TRBJ1-1,many,TRBV6-2/TRBV6-3,NA,13,CASSYSASTEAFF,TGTGCCAGCAGTTACTCCGCCTCTACAGAAGCTTTCTTT